The T cell receptor (beta chain) under discussion was sequenced for a study of T cells expressing NK-cell markers. This CDR3 region has 15 residues. Germline lookup yields CDR1 LGHNA and CDR2 YNFKEQ. Notes on the study in general: Researchers report these clonotypes also headed the CD3+CD56-NKG2C+ fraction in a handful of donors.

Generation of TCR beta cDNA was performed by 5'RACE template switching incorporating UMIs. TCRdb derives one entry per CDR3 protein from the 5' RACE reads, leaving out DNA. Its listing shows 150,000 or so distinct CDR3 sequences. As to this clonotype: Its antigen remains unknown.

This clonotype was obtained from a woman between 45 and 65 years old in good health. This chain links TRBV4-2 with TRBJ2-2; the TCRdb call, TRBD1, lacks DNA for checking. The sample consisted of blood T cells: a sorted CD56 or NKG2C T cell subset, CD4+ or CD8+ T cells, or bulk PBMC T cells (not recorded which). The CDR3 spells CASSHAPGGTGELFF.